This T cell receptor (beta chain) was recovered during a study of CXCR3-negative and CXCR3-positive naive CD8 T cells. Study overall: The libraries together contributed 110 million to 150 million TRB reads, each supplying about 1.5 +/- 0.3 million.

5' RACE that incorporated UMI labels was used to prepare the TRB cDNA libraries. With the 5' RACE reads reprocessed, TCRdb shows one record per CDR3 protein and no DNA. In total, the table holds some 110,000 distinct CDR3 sequences. The CDR3 length is 14 residues. CDR1 and CDR2 from the germline V gene are LNHNV and YYDKDF (reference sequence). Overall study results and limits: Naive subsets showed comparable surface CD5, and TCR interaction strength was also inferred from TRB CDR3 physicochemistry. In naive cells, CXCR3-negative and CXCR3-positive subsets had similar TRBV-TRBJ usage; memory cells differed. Similarly elevated diversity marked both naive subsets, with memory CD8+ cells showing far lower diversity. Greater hydrophobicity was found in TRB CDR3s of CXCR3-positive naive cells than of CXCR3-negative naive cells.

Comments on this clonotype: Its antigen is not known.

The clonotype was recovered from a human donor in good health. Some clones in this sample may be carry-over from other donors' samples. Sequenced material: naive CXCR3+ CD8+ T cells from blood. Sample subset: CD45RO-CCR7+CD27+CD95- naive CD8+ T cells expressing CXCR3 (TNR3+). V and J are TRBV15 and TRBJ2-1; TCRdb indicates TRBD1, and absent DNA this call remains unverified. CDR3 amino acids: CATSSSTGLAEQFF.